These 10 T cell receptor beta chains originate from one sample sequenced in a study of blood T cell repertoires in COVID-19. The assay was immunoSEQ multiplex PCR, and TCRdb's table has in-frame clones only and misses some. The profile shows about 480,000 clones, roughly 91% of them singletons. Sequences were obtained from peripheral blood. These receptor sequences come from a woman aged 25 to 39 with acute or convalescent COVID-19.

This chain joins TRBV6-4 and TRBJ2-5; D not certain. The CDR3 length is 16 residues. Trimming stripped 2 bases from V and 2 bases from J, with 15 bases between. Germline V gives CDR1 MRHNA, CDR2 SNTAGT. CDR3 amino acids: CASSDRSGWPQETQYF. The CDR3 nucleotides are TGTGCCAGCAGTGACAGGAGTGGGTGGCCTCAAGAGACCCAGTACTTC.

In nucleotides, the CDR3 is TGTGCCAGCAGCGTCGCCGGGACAGCATATGAAAAACTGTTTTTT. Translated, it gives CASSVAGTAYEKLFF. The chain carries TRBV7-6 and TRBJ1-4, with 7 bases identical to TRBD1. The CDR3 runs 15 residues. J was trimmed by 6 bases and V by 5 bases; bases with no gene match: 9. Germline CDR1 reads SGHVS; CDR2 reads FNYEAQ.

The rearrangement uses TRBV27 and TRBJ2-1, with TRBD2 matching over 11 bases. This CDR3 has 15 residues. Germline V gives CDR1 MNHEY, CDR2 SMNVEV (reference sequence). Trimming at V came to 6 bases and at J to 2 bases, leaving 3 bases not matched to a gene. The CDR3 reads CASRASGGTYNEQFF. For the CDR3, the DNA is TGTGCCAGCAGAGCTAGCGGGGGGACCTACAATGAGCAGTTCTTC.

The CDR3 reads CASSITGAPNEKLFF. In nucleotides, the CDR3 is TGTGCCAGCAGTATCACAGGGGCCCCTAATGAAAAACTGTTTTTT. V gene TRBV5-4 combines with J gene TRBJ1-4; 7 nucleotides line up with TRBD1. This CDR3 has 15 residues. With 5 bases clipped from V and 3 bases from J, the junction kept 7 bases outside the gene matches. CDR1 and CDR2 (germline): SGHNT, YYREEE (reference sequence).

The rearrangement joins TRBV14 to TRBJ1-1; TRBD1 agrees at 8 bases. Per the germline V gene, CDR1 is SGHDN and CDR2 is FVKESK. Germline trimming cut 2 bases from V and 0 bases from J; bases unmatched to any gene: 11. The CDR3 has 18 residues. CDR3 amino acids: CASSQWGRGLIMNTEAFF. CDR3 bases: TGTGCCAGCAGCCAATGGGGCAGGGGGCTCATTATGAACACTGAAGCTTTCTTT.

The chain employs TRBV7-6 and TRBJ2-5, with D possibly being TRBD2 (5 bases). Trimming took 2 bases from V and 1 from J, leaving 17 bases between them. The germline gives CDR1 SGHVS, CDR2 FNYEAQ. The CDR3 is 17 residues long. The CDR3 reads CASSLFGFQDSQETQYF. Here the CDR3 DNA reads TGTGCCAGCAGCTTATTTGGCTTTCAGGACTCCCAAGAGACCCAGTACTTC. Variable domain in full (rest from reference TRBV7-6 and TRBJ2-5): GAGVSQSPRYKVTKRGQDVALRCDPISGHVSLYWYRQALGQGPEFLTYFNYEAQQDKSGLPNDRFSAERPEGSISTLTIQRTEQRDSAMYRCASSLFGFQDSQETQYFGPGTRLLVL.

This chain connects TRBV19 to TRBJ1-1; D remains ambiguous. Germline loops: CDR1 LNHDA, CDR2 SQIVND (reference sequence). Trimming took 8 bases from V and 2 from J, leaving 6 bases between them. This CDR3 spans 11 amino acids. CDR3 nucleotides: TGTGCCAGTGGAGGTAACACTGAAGCTTTCTTT. Translated, it gives CASGGNTEAFF.

The V and J genes are TRBV3-1 (or the pseudogene TRBV3-2) and TRBJ2-3; perhaps TRBD1 as D (6 bases). This CDR3 is 15 amino acids long. CDR1 and CDR2 from the germline V gene are LGHDT and YNNKEL (reference sequence). The ends were cut back, 4 bases at V and 4 bases at J, with 15 bases in the middle. As DNA, the CDR3 is TGTGCCAGCAGCCCCGGGACAAAGAGCTCAGATACGCAGTATTTT. Amino acid sequence: CASSPGTKSSDTQYF.

J is TRBJ2-3 and V is TRBV2; a possible D gene is TRBD1 (7 bases). Per germline, CDR1 SNHLY and CDR2 FYNNEI. The CDR3 is 16 amino acids. V lost 3 bases and J lost 1, with 14 bases in between. This CDR3 is CASSEGGGGGTDTQYF. The CDR3 DNA is TGTGCCAGCAGTGAGGGTGGAGGGGGCGGCACAGATACGCAGTATTTT.

The rearrangement links TRBV19 to TRBJ2-7; 8 nucleotides line up with TRBD1. V lost 5 bases, J lost 2 bases, and 8 bases stayed unmatched. The CDR3 loop spans 15 amino acids. The V gene's germline CDR1 is LNHDA and CDR2 SQIVND (reference sequence). The DNA of the CDR3 is TGTGCCAGTAGTTCGCCGGGACAGGCGACCTACGAGCAGTACTTC. Its translation is CASSSPGQATYEQYF.